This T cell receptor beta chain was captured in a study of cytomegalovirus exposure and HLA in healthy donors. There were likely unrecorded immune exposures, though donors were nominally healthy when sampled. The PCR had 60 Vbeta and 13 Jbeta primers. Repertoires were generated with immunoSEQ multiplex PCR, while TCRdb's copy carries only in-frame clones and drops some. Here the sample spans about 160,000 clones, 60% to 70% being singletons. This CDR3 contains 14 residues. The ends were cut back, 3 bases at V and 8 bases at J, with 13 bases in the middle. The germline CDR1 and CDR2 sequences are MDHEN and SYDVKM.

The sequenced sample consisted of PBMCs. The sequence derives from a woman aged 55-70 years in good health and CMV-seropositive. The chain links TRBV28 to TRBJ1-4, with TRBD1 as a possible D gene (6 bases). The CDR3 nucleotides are TGTGCCAGCAGTTTGGGGGGGCGCTCAGAAAAACTGTTTTTT. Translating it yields CASSLGGRSEKLFF.